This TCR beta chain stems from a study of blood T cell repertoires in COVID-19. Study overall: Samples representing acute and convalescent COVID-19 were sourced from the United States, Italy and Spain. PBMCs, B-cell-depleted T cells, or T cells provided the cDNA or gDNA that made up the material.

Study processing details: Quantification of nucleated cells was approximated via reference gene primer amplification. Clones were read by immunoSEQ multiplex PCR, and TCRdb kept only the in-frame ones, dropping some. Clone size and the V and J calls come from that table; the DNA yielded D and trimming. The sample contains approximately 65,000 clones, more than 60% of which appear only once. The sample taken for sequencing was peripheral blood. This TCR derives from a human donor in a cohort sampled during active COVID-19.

The CDR3: CASSAGTRITEAFF. The CDR3 coding sequence is TGTGCCAGCAGCGCCGGGACAAGAATCACTGAAGCTTTCTTT. The chain employs TRBV6-5 and TRBJ1-1; TRBD1 might be the D (6 bases). This CDR3 contains 14 residues. Germline V gene sequence: CDR1 MNHEY, CDR2 SVGAGI. The V and J ends lost 6 bases and 4 bases respectively, with 15 bases between them.